These 20 T cell receptor beta chains were sequenced from one sample in a study of blood T cell repertoires in COVID-19. Method: immunoSEQ multiplex PCR; TCRdb's copy keeps in-frame clones and lacks some. The repertoire holds about 120,000 clones, with 70% to 90% as singletons. Sequenced: peripheral blood. The receptors come from a man between 50 and 59 years old with acute or convalescent COVID-19.

The V and J genes are TRBV25-1 and TRBJ1-2; 9 bases map to TRBD1. The CDR3 consists of 16 residues. Trimming at V came to 3 bases and at J to 6 bases, leaving 11 bases not matched to a gene. CDR1 is MGHDK and CDR2 is SYGVNS in the germline V gene. The CDR3 loop is CASSDATGQGQNGYTF. CDR3 nucleotide sequence: TGTGCCAGCAGTGACGCCACCGGACAGGGGCAAAATGGCTACACCTTC.

The chain couples TRBV18 to TRBJ2-3, with 11 bases fitting TRBD2. The CDR3 sequence is 17 residues long. With V trimmed by 4 bases and J by 8 bases, 14 bases remained unmatched. Looked up from germline, CDR1 is KGHSH and CDR2 is LQKENI. The CDR3 DNA follows: TGTGCCAGCTCACGATCGACTAGCGGGGTCTCTCATCCTACGCAGTATTTT. It specifies CASSRSTSGVSHPTQYF.

The V call is TRBV27, the J call TRBJ2-7, with a weak D call TRBD2 (7 bases). Germline CDR1 is MNHEY and CDR2 is SMNVEV (reference sequence). This CDR3 is built from 15 residues. V gave up 2 bases and J gave up 4 bases, with 15 bases separating them. The CDR3 is CASSLTGGGGYEQYF. For the CDR3, the DNA is TGTGCCAGCAGTTTAACCGGCGGGGGCGGGTACGAGCAGTACTTC.

The chain combines TRBV6-6 with TRBJ2-5; 9 bases are shared with TRBD2. The CDR3 sequence is 15 residues long. Germline CDR1 and CDR2: MNHNY and SVGAGI (reference sequence). V was clipped by 5 bases and J by 2 bases; unmatched bases: 6. The CDR3 coding sequence is TGTGCCAGCAGTCGTAGCGGGAGAGGTCAAGAGACCCAGTACTTC. Protein product: CASSRSGRGQETQYF.

The chain employs TRBV6-2 or TRBV6-3 and TRBJ2-7; 10 bases line up with TRBD1. Looked up from germline, CDR1 is MNHEY and CDR2 is SVGEGT. The ends lost 4 bases at V and 9 bases at J; junction bases unmatched: 9. The CDR3 loop spans 14 amino acids. CDR3 nucleotide sequence: TGTGCCAGCAGTTCCGCGCCGACAGGGGGCGGGCAGTACTTC. It codes for CASSSAPTGGGQYF.

V is TRBV10-3 and J is TRBJ1-6; D not resolved. The CDR3 runs 17 residues. CDR1 ENHRY and CDR2 SYGVKD come from the germline V gene. V was pared by 10 bases and J by 6 bases, with 25 bases between. As DNA, the CDR3 is TGTGCCACCCTCTCGCGTGTTCTGTCGAGGGCTAATTCACCCCTCCACTTT. Its protein is CATLSRVLSRANSPLHF.

V is TRBV6-5 and J is TRBJ1-1; D perhaps matches TRBD1 (6 bases). In germline, CDR1 is MNHEY, CDR2 SVGAGI. This CDR3 has 14 amino acids. Trimming removed 5 bases from V and 3 bases from J, with 13 bases in between. The CDR3 nucleotides read TGTGCCAGCAGTCGACAGGCCTCTGACACTGAAGCTTTCTTT. Protein product: CASSRQASDTEAFF.

The chain uses TRBV5-1 and TRBJ1-1; 7 bases are a match to TRBD1. The CDR3 contains 14 residues. Germline CDR1 is SGHRS and CDR2 is YFSETQ. The ends lost 4 bases at V and 1 base at J; junction bases unmatched: 4. This CDR3 is CASSPTGWNTEAFF. The CDR3 nucleotides are TGCGCCAGCAGCCCGACAGGGTGGAACACTGAAGCTTTCTTT.

This clone was picked up a small number of times. For the CDR3, the DNA is TGTGCCAGCAGTTGCGGGAGGGGATCCTACGAGCAGTACTTC. Translating it yields CASSCGRGSYEQYF. The V call is TRBV6-7, the J call TRBJ2-7, with TRBD2 matching over 9 bases. TRBV6-7 is given ORF status, its function remaining uncertain. This CDR3 has 14 amino acids. The ends lost 4 bases at V and 1 base at J; junction bases unmatched: 2.

The chain uses TRBV13 and TRBJ2-5, with 7 bases lining up with TRBD1. Trimming took 2 bases from V and 4 from J; bases not matched to a gene: 10. Germline CDR1 and CDR2: PRHDT and FYEKMQ (reference sequence). The CDR3 contains 16 residues. CDR3 loop: CASSLLGRQGRETQYF. As DNA, the CDR3 is TGTGCCAGCAGCTTACTGGGCCGACAGGGCCGAGAGACCCAGTACTTC.

This clone appeared once. The CDR3 reads CASSGGLIYEQYF. In nucleotides, the CDR3 is TGTGCCAGTAGTGGGGGACTGATCTACGAGCAGTACTTC. The chain employs TRBV19 and TRBJ2-7; weak D call: TRBD2 (6 bases). Germline V gene sequence: CDR1 LNHDA, CDR2 SQIVND (reference sequence). The V and J ends lost 5 bases and 3 bases respectively, with 11 bases between them. This CDR3 region has 13 residues.

V and J are TRBV24-1 and TRBJ1-1; D is unresolved. The ends were cut back, 4 bases at V and 1 base at J, with 9 bases in the middle. Per the germline V gene, CDR1 is KGHDR and CDR2 is SFDVKD. The length of the CDR3 is 14 residues. In nucleotides, the CDR3 is TGTGCCACCAGTGAGGGAGGGAGGAACACTGAAGCTTTCTTT. Translation: CATSEGGRNTEAFF.

This CDR3 reads CASSEIAGEDNEQFF. The CDR3 bases are TGCGCCAGCAGTGAGATAGCGGGAGAGGACAATGAGCAGTTCTTC. This sequence joins TRBV10-1 and TRBJ2-1; TRBD2 matches at 9 bases. CDR3 length equals 15 residues. Per the germline V gene, CDR1 is WNHNN and CDR2 is SYGVQD (reference sequence). Losses at the gene ends were 2 bases for V and 5 bases for J; bases not matched to a gene: 4.

The CDR3 DNA reads as TGTGCCAGCAGCTTTATTTCAGATACGCAGTATTTT. Translation: CASSFISDTQYF. V gene TRBV11-2 combines with J gene TRBJ2-3; D unresolved. V was pared by 3 bases and J by 4 bases, with 5 bases between. This CDR3 is built from 12 residues. Germline lookup yields CDR1 SGHAT and CDR2 FQNNGV.

DNA of the CDR3: TGTGCCAGCAGTCTCCCCGGACAGTTGAACACTGAAGCTTTCTTT. Translation gives CASSLPGQLNTEAFF. J is TRBJ1-1 and V is TRBV6-5; possible D gene TRBD1, 6 bases. The CDR3 consists of 15 residues. With 5 bases removed from V and 0 bases from J, the gap between germline ends came to 13 bases. CDR1 and CDR2 from the germline V gene are MNHEY and SVGAGI.

The chain's CDR3 is CASSTRDSSYEQYF. In nucleotides, the CDR3 is TGTGCCAGTAGTACTCGGGACAGCTCCTACGAGCAGTACTTC. The chain has TRBV19 and TRBJ2-7; 7 bases align to TRBD1. The CDR3 extends over 14 amino acids. The germline CDR1 and CDR2 sequences are LNHDA and SQIVND (reference sequence). V gave up 4 bases and J gave up 0 bases; unmatched junction bases: 3. Complete variable domain (other parts from reference TRBV19 and TRBJ2-7): DGGITQSPKYLFRKEGQNVTLSCEQNLNHDAMYWYRQDPGQGLRLIYYSQIVNDFQKGDIAEGYSVSREKKESFPLTVTSAQKNPTAFYLCASSTRDSSYEQYFGPGTRLTVT.

V usage is TRBV15 and J usage is TRBJ1-1, with D maybe TRBD1 (5 bases). Germline values: CDR1 LNHNV, CDR2 YYDKDF (reference sequence). CDR3 length equals 14 residues. Trimming removed 3 bases from V and 2 bases from J, with 10 bases in between. DNA for the CDR3: TGTGCCACCAGCAGCCGCAGGGAAAACACTGAAGCTTTCTTT. Amino acid sequence: CATSSRRENTEAFF.

This sequence joins TRBV3-1 (or the pseudogene TRBV3-2) and TRBJ2-1; 8 bases are shared with TRBD2. V shed 3 bases, J shed 7 bases, and the junction held 8 bases outside the gene matches. Germline CDR1 reads LGHDT; CDR2 reads YNNKEL (reference sequence). This CDR3 contains 15 residues. Written as DNA, the CDR3 is TGTGCCAGCAGCCAGCCTAGCGGGCTATCTAATGAGCAGTTCTTC. Translating it yields CASSQPSGLSNEQFF.

The genes are TRBV5-4 and TRBJ2-6, with D uncertain. This CDR3 spans 16 amino acids. Germline V gene sequence: CDR1 SGHNT, CDR2 YYREEE (reference sequence). V shed 4 bases and J shed 0 bases, with 11 bases lying between them. The CDR3 spells CASSMTWSSGANVLTF. CDR3 nucleotides: TGTGCCAGCAGCATGACTTGGAGCTCTGGGGCCAACGTCCTGACTTTC.

CDR3 amino acids: CASSPTGSGNTIYF. The CDR3, as DNA: TGTGCCAGCAGCCCGACAGGCTCTGGAAACACCATATATTTT. V is TRBV3-1 (or the pseudogene TRBV3-2) and J is TRBJ1-3; D may be TRBD1 (6 bases). The CDR3 is 14 residues long. V gave up 4 bases and J gave up 0 bases, with 7 bases separating them. Germline values: CDR1 LGHDT, CDR2 YNNKEL (reference sequence).